This T cell receptor beta chain was recovered during a study of T cells in Graves' hyperthyroidism and ophthalmopathy. The hyperthyroidism was newly diagnosed and had lasted under 2 months; the patients were aged 18 to 65. Blood was drawn at first hyperthyroidism diagnosis, before any ophthalmopathy symptoms. Fresh peripheral blood, 7.5 to 10 ml, yielded the PBMCs. This clonotype was seen a handful of times. From RNA transcripts, TCR beta CDR3 regions were amplified. HTBI primers were the set used in a first-round RT-PCR of the TCR CDR3. TCRdb itself ran the multiplex PCR reads through MiXCR, one entry per CDR3 protein. The sample has about 720,000 distinct CDR3 sequences; 18% are singletons. This CDR3 comprises 16 residues. Per the germline V gene, CDR1 is KGHDR and CDR2 is SFDVKD. Trimming cost V 5 bases and J 3 bases; bases outside gene matches: 11.

Material for sequencing was blood. This chain links TRBV24-1 with TRBJ2-5; 7 bases are a match to TRBD2. The origin of this receptor is a woman aged 45-59 years with Graves' hyperthyroidism that later progressed to Graves' ophthalmopathy. The CDR3 coding sequence is TGTGCCACCAGTGGCCTTTCGTGGGGGGGGGAAGAGACCCAGTACTTC. Amino acids: CATSGLSWGGEETQYF.